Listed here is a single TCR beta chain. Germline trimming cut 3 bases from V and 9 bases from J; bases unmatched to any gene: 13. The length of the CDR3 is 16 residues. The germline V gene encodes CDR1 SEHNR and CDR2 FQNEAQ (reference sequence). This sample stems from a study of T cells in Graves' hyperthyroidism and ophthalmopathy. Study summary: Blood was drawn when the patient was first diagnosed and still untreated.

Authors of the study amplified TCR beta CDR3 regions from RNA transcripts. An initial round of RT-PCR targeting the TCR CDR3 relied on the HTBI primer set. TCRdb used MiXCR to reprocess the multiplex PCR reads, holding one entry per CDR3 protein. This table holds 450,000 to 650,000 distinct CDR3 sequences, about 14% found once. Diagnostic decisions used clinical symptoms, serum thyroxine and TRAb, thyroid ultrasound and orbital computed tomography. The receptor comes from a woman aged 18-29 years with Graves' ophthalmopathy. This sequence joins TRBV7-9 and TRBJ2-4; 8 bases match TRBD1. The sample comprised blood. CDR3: CASSLGSTGVVGIQYF. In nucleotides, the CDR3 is TGTGCCAGCAGCTTGGGGTCGACAGGGGTCGTTGGCATTCAGTACTTC. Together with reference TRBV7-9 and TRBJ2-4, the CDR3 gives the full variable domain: DTGVSQNPRHKITKRGQNVTFRCDPISEHNRLYWYRQTLGQGPEFLTYFQNEAQLEKSRLLSDRFSAERPKGSFSTLEIQRTEQGDSAMYLCASSLGSTGVVGIQYFGAGTRLSVL.